These 25 T cell receptor beta chains came from one sample sequenced in a study of CD8+ T cells in alopecia areata. Treatment: oral pan-JAK inhibitor, 5-10 mg twice daily. The sequencing template was cDNA reverse transcribed from extracted RNA. Assay: immunoSEQ multiplex PCR; the TCRdb copy retains only in-frame clones and omits some. The sample lists hundreds of thousands of clones, 60% occurring once. The sequenced sample was CD4+ T cells sorted from blood, obtained between weeks 51 and 54, from a patient treated with tofacitinib. These receptors came from a human donor with alopecia areata.

The rearrangement joins TRBV6-5 to TRBJ1-4, with D hard to call. Germline V lookup: CDR1 MNHEY, CDR2 SVGAGI. The CDR3 runs to 12 residues. The V and J ends lost 4 bases and 0 bases respectively, with 0 bases between them. This chain's CDR3 is CASSSTNEKLFF. Written as DNA, the CDR3 is TGTGCCAGCAGTTCAACTAATGAAAAACTGTTTTTT.

This clone occurred a few times. V usage is TRBV7-3 and J usage is TRBJ1-2, with D unresolved. Germline V CDR1 and CDR2: SGHTA, FQGTGA. The CDR3 has 13 residues. V gave up 3 bases and J gave up 6 bases, with 11 bases separating them. The CDR3 protein is CASSFSGLNGYTF. CDR3 coding DNA: TGTGCCAGCAGCTTTAGCGGCTTAAATGGCTACACCTTC.

The chain uses TRBV7-2 and TRBJ1-1, with D unresolved. The CDR3 is 13 residues long. From germline, CDR1 is SGHTA and CDR2 FQGNSA. V shed 8 bases and J shed 0 bases, with 10 bases lying between them. CDR3 protein: CASLMVLNTEAFF. As DNA, the CDR3 is TGTGCCAGCCTGATGGTATTGAACACTGAAGCTTTCTTT.

In its sample, this clone was seen a few times. The chain recombines TRBV30 with TRBJ1-1; TRBD1 matches at 9 bases. The germline CDR1 and CDR2 sequences are GTSNPN and SVGIG (reference sequence). The CDR3 is made up of 15 amino acids. Trimming removed 1 base from V and 7 bases from J; junction bases left unmatched: 10. The CDR3 region is CAWSDKRQGGLEAFF. The CDR3 bases are TGTGCCTGGAGTGATAAAAGACAGGGGGGTCTTGAAGCTTTCTTT.

The V and J genes are TRBV7-2 and TRBJ2-5; D may be TRBD2 (5 bases). V lost 5 bases and J 4 bases, leaving 11 bases between the germline ends. CDR1 is SGHTA and CDR2 is FQGNSA in the germline V gene. The CDR3 loop spans 13 amino acids. The CDR3 protein is CASSAVAGETQYF. In nucleotides, the CDR3 is TGTGCCAGCAGCGCCGTGGCGGGAGAGACCCAGTACTTC.

The chain uses TRBV5-1 and TRBJ2-7; 9 nucleotides line up with TRBD1. The CDR3 loop spans 16 amino acids. V dropped 0 bases and J dropped 4; count of bases not matched to a gene: 8. CDR1 is SGHRS and CDR2 is YFSETQ in the germline V gene. CDR3 DNA sequence: TGCGCCAGCAGCTTGGGTGGACAGGGGTACCCGTACGAGCAGTACTTC. It codes for CASSLGGQGYPYEQYF.

The sample holds one count of this clone. The V and J genes are TRBV5-6 and TRBJ2-5; 7 positions match TRBD2. CDR3 size: 18 residues. Trimming removed 0 bases from V and 2 bases from J; junction bases left unmatched: 13. CDR1 is SGHDT, CDR2 YYEEEE, per germline. The CDR3 DNA reads TGTGCCAGCAGCTTGGTGCGGGGGAGCCTACTTTATCAAGAGACCCAGTACTTC. It is translated as CASSLVRGSLLYQETQYF.

V usage is TRBV6-6 and J usage is TRBJ1-5, with 8 nucleotides matching TRBD1. CDR1 and CDR2 (germline): MNHNY, SVGAGI (reference sequence). The CDR3 totals 16 residues. Trimming removed 2 bases from V and 2 bases from J; junction bases left unmatched: 5. CDR3 protein: CASSYETGEGNQPQHF. CDR3 nucleotide sequence: TGTGCCAGCAGTTACGAGACAGGGGAAGGCAATCAGCCCCAGCATTTT.

The chain carries TRBV30 and TRBJ1-2; no clear D gene. This CDR3 comprises 14 residues. Trimming stripped 2 bases from V and 8 bases from J, with 18 bases between. Germline V lookup: CDR1 GTSNPN, CDR2 SVGIG (reference sequence). The CDR3 region has the DNA TGTGCCTGGAGTTACCGGGAACTATTGAGGGGCTACACCTTC. This encodes CAWSYRELLRGYTF.

This clone has just a few counts. This chain links TRBV7-9 with TRBJ2-1; no clear D. Trimming removed 2 bases at V and 0 bases at J, with 5 bases between. The CDR3 sequence is 14 residues long. Germline V gene lookup returns CDR1 SEHNR and CDR2 FQNEAQ (reference sequence). For the CDR3, the DNA is TGTGCCAGCAGCTTACATTCCTCCTACAATGAGCAGTTCTTC. Translation: CASSLHSSYNEQFF.

This CDR3 reads CASSYPTQEADTQYF. CDR3 in DNA: TGTGCCAGCAGTTACCCAACCCAGGAGGCAGATACGCAGTATTTT. The V gene is TRBV6-6, the J gene TRBJ2-3; D perhaps matches TRBD2 (5 bases). The CDR3 totals 15 residues. The V and J ends lost 2 bases and 4 bases respectively, with 13 bases between them. CDR1 MNHNY and CDR2 SVGAGI come from the germline V gene (reference sequence).

There are a few counts of this clone. The rearrangement uses TRBV29-1 and TRBJ1-2, with 8 bases aligning to TRBD1. The CDR3 runs to 15 residues. The ends lost 4 bases at V and 4 bases at J; junction bases unmatched: 11. Per the germline V gene, CDR1 is SQVTM and CDR2 is ANQGSEA. CDR3 coding DNA: TGCAGCGTTGTACTGAACGGACAGGGTGGCTATGGCTACACCTTC. This encodes CSVVLNGQGGYGYTF.

The chain recombines TRBV5-6 with TRBJ2-7; perhaps TRBD1 as D (5 bases). Trimming stripped 1 base from V and 1 base from J, with 12 bases between. This CDR3 has 15 residues. Germline lookup yields CDR1 SGHDT and CDR2 YYEEEE. The CDR3 coding sequence is TGTGCCAGCAGCTTGCAAATGCAGGGATCCTACGAGCAGTACTTC. Amino acid sequence: CASSLQMQGSYEQYF.

J is TRBJ2-5 and V is TRBV10-3; 15 bases align to TRBD2. This CDR3 has 15 residues. The junction had 4 bases not matched to a gene; V was cut back by 6 bases and J by 5 bases. Per germline, CDR1 ENHRY and CDR2 SYGVKD. The DNA for the CDR3 is TGTGCCATCAGCCCCGGACTAGCGGGGGGGGAGACCCAGTACTTC. It specifies CAISPGLAGGETQYF.

This clone appeared a few times. The chain recombines TRBV27 with TRBJ1-6; D gene unclear. V was trimmed by 6 bases and J by 0 bases, leaving 12 bases between them. CDR1 is MNHEY and CDR2 is SMNVEV in the germline V gene (reference sequence). The CDR3 has 16 residues. In nucleotides, the CDR3 is TGTGCCAGCAGATTGACATCAAGCTCCTATAATTCACCCCTCCACTTT. It encodes CASRLTSSSYNSPLHF.

This clone was seen only a few times. The chain links TRBV9 to TRBJ1-1; 9 bases fit TRBD1. In germline, CDR1 is SGDLS, CDR2 YYNGEE. The CDR3 is 15 residues long. V was pared by 5 bases and J by 0 bases, with 5 bases of the junction left unmatched. CDR3 in amino acids: CASSTDRGLNTEAFF. As DNA, the CDR3 is TGTGCCAGCAGTACCGACAGGGGGTTGAACACTGAAGCTTTCTTT.

This clone was observed a handful of times. The CDR3 reads CASSYRTGRTGELFF. The CDR3 DNA sequence: TGTGCCAGCAGTTACCGGACAGGGCGGACCGGGGAGCTGTTTTTT. The rearrangement links TRBV6-6 to TRBJ2-2; 8 bases fit TRBD1. V lost 2 bases to trimming and J lost 5 bases; unmatched junction nucleotides: 4. Germline values: CDR1 MNHNY, CDR2 SVGAGI (reference sequence). CDR3 length equals 15 residues.

As DNA, the CDR3 is TGTGCCAGCAGCCCGGGGGGGATAGGGACCCAGTACTTC. The encoded protein is CASSPGGIGTQYF. V is TRBV7-3 and J is TRBJ2-5, with 8 bases matching TRBD2. The V segment lost 5 bases and the J segment 7 bases; nucleotides outside the gene matches: 6. This CDR3 has 13 residues. Germline V gives CDR1 SGHTA, CDR2 FQGTGA.

The rearrangement uses TRBV4-2 and TRBJ2-1; D gene ambiguous. Trimming stripped 1 base from V and 5 bases from J, with 6 bases between. Germline assignment: CDR1 LGHNA and CDR2 YNFKEQ. The CDR3 runs 13 residues. The CDR3 nucleotides are TGTGCCAGCAGCCAAGTCCTCCACAATGAGCAGTTCTTC. Its protein is CASSQVLHNEQFF.

The J gene is TRBJ1-1, the V gene TRBV27; D remains unclear. V was trimmed by 6 bases and J by 1 base, leaving 15 bases between them. Germline V gene lookup returns CDR1 MNHEY and CDR2 SMNVEV (reference sequence). This CDR3 region has 15 residues. CDR3 loop: CASRRRQATNTEAFF. The CDR3 DNA sequence: TGTGCCAGCAGGAGGCGGCAGGCTACGAACACTGAAGCTTTCTTT.

V gene TRBV4-3 combines with J gene TRBJ2-3; 15 bases align to TRBD2. In germline, CDR1 is LGHNA, CDR2 YSLEER. This CDR3 has 19 amino acids. Unmatched junction bases numbered 4, after V lost 0 bases and J lost 0 bases. As DNA, the CDR3 is TGCGCCAGCAGCCAAGAAGGGACTAGCGGGGGGACTAGCACAGATACGCAGTATTTT. Translation: CASSQEGTSGGTSTDTQYF.

This chain connects TRBV4-1 to TRBJ1-2; D possibly corresponds to TRBD1 (5 bases). The length of the CDR3 is 14 residues. Germline CDR1 MGHRA, CDR2 YSYEKL. Trimming removed 4 bases from V and 3 bases from J, with 12 bases in between. The CDR3 nucleotides are TGCGCCAGCAGCCCGGTCTCAGGGTACTATGGCTACACCTTC. Its translation is CASSPVSGYYGYTF.

The rearrangement links TRBV7-2 to TRBJ2-5; D unclear. The CDR3 consists of 12 residues. Germline V gene data show CDR1 as SGHTA and CDR2 as FQGNSA. V was clipped by 3 bases and J by 5 bases, with 7 bases between them. The CDR3 DNA is TGTGCCAGCAGCTTTTCTCGGGAGACCCAGTACTTC. Amino acids: CASSFSRETQYF.

The chain uses TRBV29-1 and TRBJ1-2, with a possible D match to TRBD1 (5 bases). CDR1 and CDR2 (germline): SQVTM, ANQGSEA. Trimming shortened V by 4 bases and J by 14 bases, and 17 bases separated the two germline ends. The CDR3 runs 11 residues. This chain's CDR3 is CSVGDPNGGTF. In DNA, the CDR3 is TGCAGCGTTGGGGACCCTAATGGGGGGACCTTC.

CDR3 sequence: CASSAGKNYGYTF. CDR3 sequence (DNA): TGTGCCAGTAGTGCAGGGAAAAACTATGGCTACACCTTC. The chain couples TRBV19 to TRBJ1-2; TRBD1 might be the D (5 bases). This CDR3 has 13 residues. Between the trimmed V and J ends, which lost 5 bases and 2 bases, there was a span of 9 bases. Per germline, CDR1 LNHDA and CDR2 SQIVND (reference sequence). The variable domain in full, with the rest retrieved from reference TRBV19 and TRBJ1-2, is DGGITQSPKYLFRKEGQNVTLSCEQNLNHDAMYWYRQDPGQGLRLIYYSQIVNDFQKGDIAEGYSVSREKKESFPLTVTSAQKNPTAFYLCASSAGKNYGYTFGSGTRLTVV.